This is a list of T cell receptor beta chains from one sample in a study of CD8 T cells in Susac syndrome. TCRdb used MiXCR to reprocess the immunoSEQ multiplex PCR reads, holding one entry per CDR3 protein. The table has more than 150,000 distinct CDR3 sequences, roughly 96% seen once. Sequenced: CD4+ T cells from PBMCs. The receptors here all came from a human donor with Susac syndrome. Each CDR3 is given with its conserved first and last residue. The D gene is left open where the match is weak. Where a row states a size, it is once, few, many or the class of an expanded clone; other rows omit it.

d_call: NA; j_call: TRBJ2-4; clone_size: NA; v_call: TRBV9; cdr3_aa: CASSPSDLGVLAKNIQYF; cdr3_nt: TGTGCCAGCAGCCCGTCCGACCTGGGAGTACTAGCCAAAAACATTCAGTACTTC
d_call: NA; j_call: TRBJ2-7; clone_size: NA; v_call: TRBV12-3/TRBV12-4; cdr3_aa: CASSVGGQWYEQYF; cdr3_nt: TGTGCCAGCAGTGTGGGGGGGCAGTGGTACGAGCAGTACTTC
d_call: TRBD2; j_call: TRBJ2-3; clone_size: NA; v_call: TRBV20-1; cdr3_aa: CSARELAGVRDTQYF; cdr3_nt: TGCAGTGCTAGAGAACTAGCGGGAGTGAGAGATACGCAGTATTTT
d_call: NA; j_call: TRBJ2-3; clone_size: NA; v_call: TRBV29-1; cdr3_aa: CSVHAQTGTDTQYF; cdr3_nt: TGCAGCGTTCATGCCCAGACAGGCACAGATACGCAGTATTTT
d_call: TRBD1; j_call: TRBJ1-6; clone_size: NA; v_call: TRBV3-1; cdr3_aa: CASSHDRGSIGSPLHF; cdr3_nt: TGTGCCAGCAGCCACGACAGGGGTTCAATTGGTTCACCCCTCCACTTT
d_call: NA; j_call: TRBJ2-3; clone_size: NA; v_call: TRBV9; cdr3_aa: CASSPPAHTQYF; cdr3_nt: TGTGCCAGCAGCCCTCCGGCCCATACGCAGTATTTT
d_call: NA; j_call: TRBJ1-1; clone_size: NA; v_call: TRBV18; cdr3_aa: CASSPGARAEAFF; cdr3_nt: TGTGCCAGCTCACCGGGTGCTCGGGCTGAAGCTTTCTTT
d_call: TRBD2; j_call: TRBJ2-6; clone_size: NA; v_call: TRBV3-1; cdr3_aa: CASSQDVGLGSGANVLTF; cdr3_nt: TGTGCCAGCAGCCAAGATGTTGGACTAGGATCTGGGGCCAACGTCCTGACTTTC
d_call: TRBD1; j_call: TRBJ1-1; clone_size: NA; v_call: TRBV7-9; cdr3_aa: CASSSRTGKDTEAFF; cdr3_nt: TGTGCCAGCAGCTCGAGGACAGGGAAAGACACTGAAGCTTTCTTT
d_call: NA; j_call: TRBJ1-2; clone_size: NA; v_call: TRBV9; cdr3_aa: CASSADWYGYTF; cdr3_nt: TGTGCCAGCAGCGCCGATTGGTATGGCTACACCTTC
d_call: NA; j_call: TRBJ2-1; clone_size: NA; v_call: TRBV29-1; cdr3_aa: CSATYNEQFF; cdr3_nt: TGCAGCGCCACCTACAATGAGCAGTTCTTC
d_call: NA; j_call: TRBJ1-2; clone_size: once; v_call: TRBV27; cdr3_aa: CASSLTPVSTGYGYTF; cdr3_nt: TGTGCCAGCAGCTTGACACCGGTCTCTACGGGCTATGGCTACACCTTC
d_call: NA; j_call: TRBJ1-2; clone_size: NA; v_call: TRBV20-1; cdr3_aa: CSAPAGLANYGYTF; cdr3_nt: TGCAGTGCCCCGGCTGGATTAGCTAACTATGGCTACACCTTC
d_call: NA; j_call: TRBJ1-1; clone_size: NA; v_call: TRBV20-1; cdr3_aa: CSARRRGDTEAFF; cdr3_nt: TGCAGTGCTAGGAGGAGGGGGGACACTGAAGCTTTCTTT
d_call: NA; j_call: TRBJ2-5; clone_size: NA; v_call: TRBV2; cdr3_aa: CASRKGGETQYF; cdr3_nt: TGTGCCAGCAGGAAGGGGGGGGAGACCCAGTACTTC
d_call: NA; j_call: TRBJ2-7; clone_size: NA; v_call: TRBV2; cdr3_aa: CASKGTLEPYEQYF; cdr3_nt: TGTGCCAGCAAGGGAACCCTAGAACCCTACGAGCAGTACTTC
d_call: TRBD2; j_call: TRBJ2-1; clone_size: NA; v_call: TRBV5-4; cdr3_aa: CASSPGGALYNEQFF; cdr3_nt: TGTGCCAGCAGCCCCGGGGGGGCCCTCTACAATGAGCAGTTCTTC
d_call: NA; j_call: TRBJ2-2; clone_size: once; v_call: TRBV7-9; cdr3_aa: CASTSPQGGELFF; cdr3_nt: TGTGCCAGCACCTCACCTCAGGGCGGGGAGCTGTTTTTT
d_call: TRBD2; j_call: TRBJ2-3; clone_size: NA; v_call: TRBV5-1; cdr3_aa: CASSPPGLAGVPSTDTQYF; cdr3_nt: TGCGCCAGCAGCCCACCGGGACTAGCGGGAGTCCCTAGCACAGATACGCAGTATTTT
d_call: NA; j_call: TRBJ1-6; clone_size: NA; v_call: TRBV21-1; cdr3_aa: CASSKSGRRDNSPLHF; cdr3_nt: TGTGCCAGCAGCAAATCGGGCAGGAGGGATAATTCACCCCTCCACTTT
d_call: NA; j_call: TRBJ1-5; clone_size: NA; v_call: TRBV9; cdr3_aa: CASSVGGESAQPQHF; cdr3_nt: TGTGCCAGCAGCGTAGGCGGGGAAAGCGCTCAGCCCCAGCATTTT
d_call: NA; j_call: TRBJ2-3; clone_size: NA; v_call: TRBV9; cdr3_aa: CASSLGTLGSDTQYF; cdr3_nt: TGTGCCAGCAGCCTCGGGACGTTAGGGTCTGATACGCAGTATTTT
d_call: TRBD1; j_call: TRBJ1-1; clone_size: NA; v_call: TRBV20-1; cdr3_aa: CSARYRGRDTEAFF; cdr3_nt: TGCAGTGCTAGATACAGGGGTCGGGACACTGAAGCTTTCTTT
d_call: NA; j_call: TRBJ2-1; clone_size: NA; v_call: TRBV29-1; cdr3_aa: CSVGRGLNEQFF; cdr3_nt: TGCAGCGTTGGTAGGGGCCTCAATGAGCAGTTCTTC
d_call: NA; j_call: TRBJ1-1; clone_size: NA; v_call: TRBV20-1; cdr3_aa: CSAPRVAEAFF; cdr3_nt: TGCAGTGCTCCACGGGTTGCCGAAGCTTTCTTT
d_call: NA; j_call: TRBJ1-2; clone_size: NA; v_call: TRBV7-9; cdr3_aa: CAIHRYPENYGYTF; cdr3_nt: TGTGCCATTCACCGGTACCCAGAAAACTATGGCTACACCTTC
d_call: NA; j_call: TRBJ1-2; clone_size: NA; v_call: TRBV9; cdr3_aa: CASSVAVSATNYGYTF; cdr3_nt: TGTGCCAGCAGCGTAGCCGTATCAGCCACTAACTATGGCTACACCTTC
d_call: NA; j_call: TRBJ2-1; clone_size: NA; v_call: TRBV5-1; cdr3_aa: CASSLGLVTNEQFF; cdr3_nt: TGCGCCAGCAGCTTGGGTCTAGTAACCAATGAGCAGTTCTTC
d_call: TRBD2; j_call: TRBJ2-7; clone_size: NA; v_call: TRBV20-1; cdr3_aa: CSARGGAGSSYEQYF; cdr3_nt: TGCAGTGCTAGAGGGGGAGCGGGGAGCTCCTACGAGCAGTACTTC
d_call: TRBD2; j_call: TRBJ2-7; clone_size: NA; v_call: TRBV29-1; cdr3_aa: CSVGGTSGGPFSYEQYF; cdr3_nt: TGCAGCGTTGGGGGGACTAGCGGGGGGCCTTTTTCCTACGAGCAGTACTTC
d_call: TRBD1; j_call: TRBJ1-1; clone_size: NA; v_call: TRBV11-1; cdr3_aa: CASTSDRGTTEAFF; cdr3_nt: TGTGCCAGCACCTCAGACAGGGGGACTACTGAAGCTTTCTTT
d_call: TRBD1; j_call: TRBJ1-1; clone_size: NA; v_call: TRBV12-3/TRBV12-4; cdr3_aa: CASRQGQGSHEAFF; cdr3_nt: TGTGCCAGCAGACAGGGACAGGGCTCTCATGAAGCTTTCTTT
d_call: NA; j_call: TRBJ2-7; clone_size: NA; v_call: TRBV9; cdr3_aa: CASSVVPHDEQYF; cdr3_nt: TGTGCCAGCAGCGTAGTCCCCCACGACGAGCAGTACTTC
d_call: NA; j_call: TRBJ1-2; clone_size: few; v_call: TRBV12-5; cdr3_aa: CASGTTVGGYTF; cdr3_nt: TGTGCTAGTGGAACGACAGTGGGTGGCTACACCTTC
d_call: NA; j_call: TRBJ2-5; clone_size: NA; v_call: TRBV2; cdr3_aa: CASMIETGPQETQYF; cdr3_nt: TGTGCCAGCATGATCGAGACAGGACCGCAAGAGACCCAGTACTTC
d_call: NA; j_call: TRBJ1-1; clone_size: NA; v_call: TRBV19; cdr3_aa: CASSTGRGLNTEAFF; cdr3_nt: TGTGCCAGTAGTACGGGGAGGGGCCTCAACACTGAAGCTTTCTTT
d_call: NA; j_call: TRBJ2-1; clone_size: few; v_call: TRBV12-3/TRBV12-4; cdr3_aa: CASRGYNEQFF; cdr3_nt: TGTGCCAGCAGGGGATACAATGAGCAGTTCTTC
d_call: TRBD1; j_call: TRBJ1-1; clone_size: NA; v_call: TRBV18; cdr3_aa: CASSRAGTGVNTEAFF; cdr3_nt: TGTGCCAGCTCACGAGCCGGGACAGGTGTGAACACTGAAGCTTTCTTT
d_call: TRBD2; j_call: TRBJ2-1; clone_size: NA; v_call: TRBV5-1; cdr3_aa: CASSHPSGGANEQFF; cdr3_nt: TGCGCCAGCAGCCATCCTAGCGGGGGGGCCAATGAGCAGTTCTTC
d_call: NA; j_call: TRBJ2-2; clone_size: NA; v_call: TRBV3-1; cdr3_aa: CASSQGYGANTGELFF; cdr3_nt: TGTGCCAGCAGCCAAGGGTACGGAGCCAACACCGGGGAGCTGTTTTTT
d_call: NA; j_call: TRBJ1-4; clone_size: NA; v_call: TRBV12-3/TRBV12-4; cdr3_aa: CASSREREKLFF; cdr3_nt: TGTGCCAGCAGCAGAGAAAGGGAAAAACTGTTTTTT
d_call: NA; j_call: TRBJ2-7; clone_size: NA; v_call: TRBV7-6; cdr3_aa: CASSFLRGEQYF; cdr3_nt: TGTGCCAGCAGCTTTCTCAGGGGCGAGCAGTACTTC
d_call: TRBD2; j_call: TRBJ2-7; clone_size: NA; v_call: TRBV9; cdr3_aa: CASSVGSDTRGSSYEQYF; cdr3_nt: TGTGCCAGCAGCGTAGGTTCTGACACGCGGGGGAGCTCCTACGAGCAGTACTTC
d_call: NA; j_call: TRBJ2-5; clone_size: NA; v_call: TRBV2; cdr3_aa: CASTFLETQYF; cdr3_nt: TGTGCCAGCACCTTTTTGGAGACCCAGTACTTC
d_call: NA; j_call: TRBJ2-1; clone_size: NA; v_call: TRBV7-3; cdr3_aa: CASSASGTESYNEQFF; cdr3_nt: TGTGCCAGCAGCGCCTCCGGGACCGAATCCTACAATGAGCAGTTCTTC
d_call: NA; j_call: TRBJ1-5; clone_size: NA; v_call: TRBV12-3/TRBV12-4; cdr3_aa: CASSLTRGSNQPQHF; cdr3_nt: TGTGCCAGCAGTTTGACTCGGGGTAGCAATCAGCCCCAGCATTTT
d_call: NA; j_call: TRBJ1-4; clone_size: NA; v_call: TRBV27; cdr3_aa: CASSLFRPTNEKLFF; cdr3_nt: TGTGCCAGCAGTTTATTCAGGCCAACTAATGAAAAACTGTTTTTT
d_call: TRBD1; j_call: TRBJ2-3; clone_size: NA; v_call: TRBV14; cdr3_aa: CASSRRQGREDTQYF; cdr3_nt: TGTGCCAGCAGCCGACGACAGGGTCGTGAGGATACGCAGTATTTT
d_call: TRBD1; j_call: TRBJ1-1; clone_size: NA; v_call: TRBV12-3/TRBV12-4; cdr3_aa: CASTHTGGAQAFF; cdr3_nt: TGTGCCAGCACCCATACAGGGGGCGCCCAAGCTTTCTTT
d_call: NA; j_call: TRBJ2-3; clone_size: NA; v_call: TRBV20-1; cdr3_aa: CSARDSADTQYF; cdr3_nt: TGCAGTGCTCGGGACTCCGCAGATACGCAGTATTTT
d_call: NA; j_call: TRBJ1-1; clone_size: NA; v_call: TRBV27; cdr3_aa: CASSSRNTEAFF; cdr3_nt: TGTGCCAGCAGTTCAAGGAACACTGAAGCTTTCTTT
d_call: NA; j_call: TRBJ1-5; clone_size: once; v_call: TRBV12-3/TRBV12-4; cdr3_aa: CASSPSNSNQPQHF; cdr3_nt: TGTGCCAGCAGCCCTAGCAATAGCAATCAGCCCCAGCATTTT
d_call: TRBD2; j_call: TRBJ2-1; clone_size: NA; v_call: TRBV9; cdr3_aa: CASAPGTSSYNEQFF; cdr3_nt: TGTGCCAGCGCTCCCGGGACTAGCTCCTACAATGAGCAGTTCTTC